The 6 T cell receptor beta chains given below trace back to one sample, sequenced in a study of cytomegalovirus exposure and HLA in healthy donors. The PCR made use of 60 Vbeta and 13 Jbeta primers. The data were produced by immunoSEQ multiplex PCR, yet TCRdb's version contains in-frame clones alone and is incomplete. The sample includes about 160,000 clones, roughly 75% of them seen just once. Sequenced: PBMCs. All receptors derive from a female donor in good health and CMV-seronegative.

V and J are TRBV7-8 and TRBJ2-7; TRBD1 matches 10 bases. Looked up from germline, CDR1 is SGHVS and CDR2 is FQNEAQ. CDR3 length equals 16 residues. V lost 5 bases and J lost 5; bases outside the gene matches: 12. The CDR3 loop is CASSPTSGTGAHEQYF. In DNA form, the CDR3 reads TGTGCCAGCAGCCCTACCTCCGGGACAGGGGCCCACGAGCAGTACTTC.

The chain employs TRBV19 and TRBJ2-5; D might be TRBD2 (5 bases). The V and J ends lost 5 bases and 5 bases respectively, with 9 bases between them. CDR1 is LNHDA and CDR2 is SQIVND in the germline V gene (reference sequence). CDR3 length: 12 amino acids. In DNA, the CDR3 is TGTGCCAGTAGTTCCGGCGGGGAGACCCAGTACTTC. Translated, it gives CASSSGGETQYF.

The rearrangement joins TRBV7-6 to TRBJ2-3; TRBD2 matches at 7 bases. The V gene's germline CDR1 is SGHVS and CDR2 FNYEAQ. The CDR3 consists of 18 residues. Germline trimming cut 2 bases from V and 2 bases from J; bases unmatched to any gene: 13. The CDR3 region has the DNA TGTGCCAGCAGCTTAACACCTAGCGGTCCTTCGAACACAGATACGCAGTATTTT. It specifies CASSLTPSGPSNTDTQYF. Complete variable domain (other parts from reference TRBV7-6 and TRBJ2-3): GAGVSQSPRYKVTKRGQDVALRCDPISGHVSLYWYRQALGQGPEFLTYFNYEAQQDKSGLPNDRFSAERPEGSISTLTIQRTEQRDSAMYRCASSLTPSGPSNTDTQYFGPGTRLTVL.

This chain links TRBV4-2 with TRBJ2-3, with 9 positions matching TRBD2. The V gene's germline CDR1 is LGHNA and CDR2 YNFKEQ. The trim removed 10 bases at V and 2 bases at J, leaving 13 bases unmatched. There are 16 residues in the CDR3. CDR3 in amino acids: CATARSGRSTTDTQYF. CDR3 DNA: TGTGCCACCGCGCGTAGCGGGAGATCAACCACAGATACGCAGTATTTT.

V usage is TRBV19 and J usage is TRBJ2-5; the match to TRBD2 covers 11 bases. Germline CDR1 is LNHDA and CDR2 is SQIVND (reference sequence). J lost 5 bases, V lost 5 bases, and 4 bases had no gene match. This CDR3 is 14 amino acids long. CDR3 loop: CASSLTSGSETQYF. The CDR3 nucleotides read TGTGCCAGTAGTCTTACTAGCGGGAGCGAGACCCAGTACTTC.

This clone appeared a single time. The J gene is TRBJ2-7, the V gene TRBV27; maybe TRBD1 (7 bases). V lost 8 bases to trimming and J lost 3 bases, with 11 bases between them. Germline values: CDR1 MNHEY, CDR2 SMNVEV (reference sequence). This CDR3 region has 12 residues. CDR3 in amino acids: CASGQGGYEQYF. CDR3 in DNA: TGTGCCAGCGGTCAGGGGGGCTACGAGCAGTACTTC.